This T cell receptor beta chain was profiled in a study of cytomegalovirus exposure and HLA in healthy donors. Study-level findings and limits: A later analysis reportedly found that, within productive TCRs, an Asian-associated ancestry cluster had fewer N-insertions than the mean observed across the 666 donors.

Primers: 60 Vbeta forward and 13 Jbeta reverse. Clones were read by immunoSEQ multiplex PCR, and TCRdb kept only the in-frame ones, dropping some. The profile shows roughly 130,000 clones, approximately 82% of them singletons. CDR3 length equals 16 residues. Losses at the gene ends were 5 bases for V and 4 bases for J; bases not matched to a gene: 13. Looked up from germline, CDR1 is SGHVS and CDR2 is FNYEAQ. As concerns this clone: What it binds is unknown.

This chain connects TRBV7-6 to TRBJ1-2; TRBD1 matches 7 bases. Sequencing was carried out using PBMCs. The clonotype originates from a boy aged 2 to 9 in good health and CMV-seronegative. CDR3 protein: CASSRGTGQSAYGYTF. The CDR3 coding sequence is TGTGCCAGCAGCCGTGGGACGGGACAGTCGGCCTATGGCTACACCTTC.